The 31 T cell receptor beta chains reported below all come from one sample, sequenced in a study of patients and donors after allogeneic stem cell transplantation. TCRdb ran MiXCR on the RT-PCR reads and lists one entry per CDR3 protein. The sample consists of 200,000 to 250,000 distinct CDR3 sequences, roughly 13% of them appearing once. The specimen sequenced was blood, either unsorted or a sorted T cell fraction (not recorded which). The source of these receptors is a human donor who was either an allogeneic HSCT recipient or a stem cell or donor lymphocyte infusion donor (not recorded which). It is not recorded whose cells these are; they may come from a transplant donor.

In its sample, this clonotype was seen many times. The J gene is TRBJ2-1, the V gene TRBV2; D is possibly TRBD2 (6 bases). Germline CDR1 is SNHLY and CDR2 is FYNNEI. This CDR3 comprises 16 residues. With 6 bases removed from V and 6 bases from J, the gap between germline ends came to 21 bases. The CDR3: CASSPGGLRRGNEQFF. The CDR3 coding sequence is TGTGCCAGCAGCCCTGGGGGGTTAAGGCGTGGCAATGAGCAGTTCTTC. Variable domain in full (rest from reference TRBV2 and TRBJ2-1): EPEVTQTPSHQVTQMGQEVILRCVPISNHLYFYWYRQILGQKVEFLVSFYNNEISEKSEIFDDQFSVERPDGSNFTLKIRSTKLEDSAMYFCASSPGGLRRGNEQFFGPGTRLTVL.

This clonotype appeared a few times. The chain joins TRBV11-2 to TRBJ2-3; 7 nucleotides match TRBD2. The CDR3 covers 15 residues. The junction had 13 bases not matched to a gene; V was cut back by 8 bases and J by 5 bases. Germline CDR1 SGHAT, CDR2 FQNNGV. CDR3 DNA: TGTGCCAGCTCCCCCGGGACTACCTGGGGAGATACGCAGTATTTT. Amino acid sequence: CASSPGTTWGDTQYF.

Details on this clonotype: With a much larger clone just one base away, this may be a read error. The chain employs TRBV4-1 and TRBJ2-5; D not resolved. The V gene's germline CDR1 is MGHRA and CDR2 YSYEKL. V shed 1 base and J shed 0 bases, with 15 bases lying between them. The CDR3 totals 17 residues. The CDR3 coding sequence is TGCGCCAGCAGCCAAGTAACGGTCCGTCCTTACCAAGAGACCCAGTACTTC. Its protein product is CASSQVTVRPYQETQYF.

J is TRBJ1-3 and V is TRBV29-1; the D gene is possibly TRBD1 (6 bases). CDR3 length equals 14 residues. The germline V gene has CDR1 SQVTM and CDR2 ANQGSEA. V gave up 6 bases and J gave up 0 bases, with 12 bases separating them. The CDR3 DNA is TGCAGCGTAGAGACAGGAAACTCTGGAAACACCATATATTTT. Amino acid sequence: CSVETGNSGNTIYF.

There are a few counts of this clonotype. This rearrangement joins TRBV5-6 to TRBJ1-4; the D gene is possibly TRBD1 (5 bases). The CDR3 spans 14 residues. V was pared by 5 bases and J by 6 bases, with 14 bases between. CDR1 is SGHDT and CDR2 is YYEEEE in the germline V gene. The CDR3 sequence: CASRTGGEDEKLFF. Here the CDR3 DNA reads TGTGCCAGCAGGACCGGGGGGGAGGATGAAAAACTGTTTTTT.

In this sample, this clonotype turned up a few times. J is TRBJ2-1 and V is TRBV6-5; 8 bases match TRBD2. This CDR3 has 17 residues. Germline CDR1 and CDR2: MNHEY and SVGAGI. Trimming at V came to 4 bases and at J to 5 bases, leaving 13 bases not matched to a gene. The chain's CDR3 is CASSFHLGAGGHNEQFF. The CDR3 coding sequence is TGTGCCAGCAGTTTCCATCTAGGGGCGGGGGGTCACAATGAGCAGTTCTTC.

The chain couples TRBV19 to TRBJ2-5; TRBD2 agrees at 7 bases. The V gene's germline CDR1 is LNHDA and CDR2 SQIVND (reference sequence). The CDR3 runs to 15 residues. The junction had 11 bases not matched to a gene; V was cut back by 5 bases and J by 5 bases. DNA of the CDR3: TGTGCCAGTAGTTTTGTTGGGCAGGGAGGGGAGACCCAGTACTTC. As protein: CASSFVGQGGETQYF.

This clonotype was detected ten times or more. The chain employs TRBV21-1 and TRBJ2-5; the table calls TRBD2, which could not be checked here. TRBV21-1 corresponds to a pseudogene. The CDR3 is 20 amino acids. The CDR3 loop is CASSKVDGVRTREAIETQYF. CDR3 DNA: TGTGCCAGCAGCAAAGTTGACGGCGTGAGGACTAGAGAGGCGATTGAGACCCAGTACTTC.

This clonotype came up a few times. The chain joins TRBV4-1 to TRBJ1-6, with D hard to call. V shed 1 base and J shed 8 bases, with 18 bases lying between them. CDR1 MGHRA and CDR2 YSYEKL come from the germline V gene. The CDR3 sequence is 17 residues long. The CDR3 sequence is CASSQGVLGFGHSPLHF. In DNA form, the CDR3 reads TGCGCCAGCAGCCAAGGGGTCCTAGGCTTTGGGCATTCACCCCTCCACTTT.

This clonotype was recorded at least ten times. The chain is built from TRBV5-6 and TRBJ1-1, with D unresolved. Per germline, CDR1 SGHDT and CDR2 YYEEEE. V lost 5 bases, J lost 2 bases, and 7 bases lay in between. This CDR3 is 12 amino acids long. CDR3 nucleotides: TGTGCCAGCAGTTACGTTAACACTGAAGCTTTCTTT. Its translation is CASSYVNTEAFF. The variable domain in full, completed from reference TRBV5-6 and TRBJ1-1, reads DAGVTQSPTHLIKTRGQQVTLRCSPKSGHDTVSWYQQALGQGPQFIFQYYEEEERQRGNFPDRFSGHQFPNYSSELNVNALLLGDSALYLCASSYVNTEAFFGQGTRLTVV.

This clonotype showed up just a few times. The genes are TRBV19 and TRBJ2-4, with D possibly matching TRBD2 (5 bases). Germline V gene data show CDR1 as LNHDA and CDR2 as SQIVND (reference sequence). The CDR3 is 16 amino acids. The V end was cut by 4 bases, the J end by 0 bases, with 13 bases between. This chain's CDR3 is CASSNPGRLAKNIQYF. The CDR3 nucleotides are TGTGCCAGTAGTAATCCGGGAAGACTAGCCAAAAACATTCAGTACTTC.

This clonotype was found many times. The chain recombines TRBV4-3 with TRBJ2-5, with D possibly matching TRBD2 (6 bases). The V gene lost 1 base and the J gene lost 11 bases, with 14 bases spanning the gap. Germline V gives CDR1 LGHNA, CDR2 YSLEER. CDR3 size: 13 residues. The CDR3 loop reads CASSQGLAPVQYF. Here the CDR3 DNA reads TGCGCCAGCAGCCAAGGTCTAGCGCCCGTTCAGTACTTC.

This chain joins TRBV20-1 and TRBJ1-1; possible D gene TRBD1, 6 bases. CDR3 length equals 15 residues. Germline CDR1 reads DFQATT; CDR2 reads SNEGSKA (reference sequence). Between the trimmed V and J ends, which lost 3 bases and 3 bases, there was a span of 17 bases. CDR3: CSARDWGARDTEAFF. CDR3 coding DNA: TGCAGTGCTAGGGACTGGGGGGCGCGGGACACTGAAGCTTTCTTT.

V and J are TRBV3-1 and TRBJ1-6; 8 positions match TRBD1. Per germline, CDR1 LGHDT and CDR2 YNNKEL (reference sequence). J lost 9 bases, V lost 4 bases, and 5 bases had no gene match. CDR3 length: 14 residues. The CDR3 DNA sequence: TGTGCCAGCAGCCTACGGACAGGGCTTTCACCCCTCCACTTT. Translated, it gives CASSLRTGLSPLHF.

In its sample, this clonotype was seen a few times. The CDR3 DNA is TGTGCCAGCACCTCCGGAGAAGGCGGGGGGATCACCGGGGAGCTGTTTTTT. It is translated as CASTSGEGGGITGELFF. V gene TRBV5-4 combines with J gene TRBJ2-2; the match to TRBD2 covers 8 bases. CDR1 is SGHNT, CDR2 YYREEE, per germline (reference sequence). The CDR3 sequence is 17 residues long. V lost 6 bases and J lost 4; bases outside the gene matches: 14.

Ten or more counts support this clonotype. The chain joins TRBV20-1 to TRBJ2-1, with 9 bases that match TRBD2. The CDR3 sequence is 11 residues long. Germline V gene data show CDR1 as DFQATT and CDR2 as SNEGSKA (reference sequence). The J segment lost 7 bases and the V segment lost 6 bases, leaving 1 base of the junction unmatched. The DNA for the CDR3 is TGCAGTGCAGGACTAGCGAATGAGCAGTTCTTC. Translating it yields CSAGLANEQFF.

The J gene is TRBJ2-4, the V gene TRBV12-5; 12 bases agree with TRBD2. The CDR3 contains 17 residues. Germline CDR1 LGHNT, CDR2 FRNRAP. The V gene end was trimmed by 5 bases and the J gene end by 0 bases; junction bases not matched to a gene: 5. CDR3 in amino acids: CASGTLAGGLAKNIQYF. CDR3 nucleotide sequence: TGTGCTAGTGGTACACTAGCGGGAGGCCTAGCCAAAAACATTCAGTACTTC. Based on the CDR3 plus reference TRBV12-5 and TRBJ2-4, the full variable domain is DARVTQTPRHKVTEMGQEVTMRCQPILGHNTVFWYRQTMMQGLELLAYFRNRAPLDDSGMPKDRFSAEMPDATLATLKIQPSEPRDSAVYFCASGTLAGGLAKNIQYFGAGTRLSVL.

This clonotype was observed at least ten times. CDR3 sequence (DNA): TGCGCCAGCAGCTTGGGACAGGTCGGTGAAAAACTGTTTTTT. This encodes CASSLGQVGEKLFF. V and J are TRBV5-1 and TRBJ1-4; weak D call: TRBD1 (6 bases). The germline CDR1 and CDR2 sequences are SGHRS and YFSETQ. V shed 0 bases and J shed 7 bases, with 10 bases lying between them. CDR3 length equals 14 residues.

This clonotype was seen many times. V and J are TRBV6-2 or TRBV6-3 and TRBJ1-5; D is perhaps TRBD1 (6 bases). Germline values: CDR1 MNHEY, CDR2 SVGEGT. The CDR3 consists of 14 residues. Trimming shortened V by 6 bases and J by 6 bases, and 15 bases separated the two germline ends. The chain's CDR3 is CASSPGGAVQPQHF. CDR3 DNA: TGTGCCAGCAGCCCCGGGGGGGCAGTTCAGCCCCAGCATTTT.

This clonotype was found many times. The chain has TRBV14 and TRBJ2-2, with 7 bases identical to TRBD1. V dropped 2 bases and J dropped 4; count of bases not matched to a gene: 10. Germline V gene data show CDR1 as SGHDN and CDR2 as FVKESK. CDR3 size: 17 residues. The CDR3 region has the DNA TGTGCCAGCAGCCAACGAAACAGGGGACGGGGCACCGGGGAGCTGTTTTTT. It encodes CASSQRNRGRGTGELFF.

This rearrangement joins TRBV19 to TRBJ2-1; 9 bases line up with TRBD1. The CDR3 is 12 amino acids. Per the germline V gene, CDR1 is LNHDA and CDR2 is SQIVND (reference sequence). The V and J ends lost 4 bases and 14 bases, in that order; junction bases with no gene match: 6. The CDR3 reads CASSNRDRDEFF. The CDR3, as DNA: TGTGCCAGTAGTAACCGGGACAGGGATGAGTTCTTC.

The gene calls are TRBV15 and TRBJ2-5, with D possibly matching TRBD2 (6 bases). Trimming took 0 bases from V and 2 from J, leaving 10 bases between them. The germline gives CDR1 LNHNV, CDR2 YYDKDF (reference sequence). The CDR3 spans 15 residues. The CDR3 sequence is CATSRDVGLQETQYF. The CDR3 nucleotides read TGTGCCACCAGCAGAGATGTGGGACTGCAAGAGACCCAGTACTTC. Together with reference TRBV15 and TRBJ2-5, the CDR3 gives the full variable domain: DAMVIQNPRYQVTQFGKPVTLSCSQTLNHNVMYWYQQKSSQAPKLLFHYYDKDFNNEADTPDNFQSRRPNTSFCFLDIRSPGLGDTAMYLCATSRDVGLQETQYFGPGTRLLVL.

Notes on this clonotype: In this CDR3 the conserved last residue, phenylalanine or tryptophan, is missing, so a read error is likely. The CDR3 DNA sequence: TGTGCCAGCAGCCCCGGGCCGGGAATGAGCACAGATACGCAGTATCTT. It is translated as CASSPGPGMSTDTQYL. The chain combines TRBV7-7 with TRBJ2-3, with D possibly matching TRBD2 (5 bases). The V end lost 5 bases, the J end lost 0 bases, and 15 bases lay between the germline ends. The CDR3 totals 16 residues. Germline-derived CDR1 and CDR2 are SSHAT and FNYEAQ (reference sequence).

This clonotype was observed a few times. The chain carries TRBV6-1 and TRBJ1-1; tentatively, D is TRBD1 (5 bases). Germline V gene data show CDR1 as MNHNS and CDR2 as SASEGT. The CDR3 sequence is 19 residues long. V lost 6 bases, J lost 1 base, and 27 bases lay in between. CDR3 protein: CASRLPSGASKAGNTEAFF. DNA for the CDR3: TGTGCCAGCAGACTCCCTTCTGGGGCATCTAAGGCGGGGAACACTGAAGCTTTCTTT.

Only a few counts were recorded for this clonotype. The V call is TRBV20-1, the J call TRBJ1-4; no clear D gene. Germline V gene sequence: CDR1 DFQATT, CDR2 SNEGSKA (reference sequence). The CDR3 length is 11 residues. Trimming took off 6 bases at V and 8 bases at J, with 10 bases between the two ends. The CDR3 loop reads CSATKDEKLFF. The CDR3 DNA follows: TGCAGTGCCACCAAAGACGAAAAACTGTTTTTT.

The table lists this clonotype with a few counts. In DNA form, the CDR3 reads TGCAGTGCTATATACAGGGGGTCGGGCACTGAAGCTTTCTTT. Protein product: CSAIYRGSGTEAFF. This chain joins TRBV20-1 and TRBJ1-1; 8 bases line up with TRBD1. CDR3 size: 14 residues. J lost 4 bases, V lost 4 bases, and 8 bases had no gene match. The germline V gene encodes CDR1 DFQATT and CDR2 SNEGSKA (reference sequence).

This clonotype was seen ten or more times. The rearrangement links TRBV29-1 to TRBJ2-3; D is unresolved. Germline V CDR1 and CDR2: SQVTM, ANQGSEA. This CDR3 has 11 residues. Deletions cut 5 bases from V and 0 bases from J, with 3 bases between. CDR3 in amino acids: CSVPSTDTQYF. The DNA of the CDR3 is TGCAGCGTTCCAAGCACAGATACGCAGTATTTT.

The CDR3 reads CASSQLGGNTEAFF. The CDR3 coding sequence is TGTGCCAGCAGCCAGTTAGGGGGGAACACTGAAGCTTTCTTT. The chain has TRBV7-2 and TRBJ1-1; D possibly corresponds to TRBD1 (6 bases). Germline CDR1 is SGHTA and CDR2 is FQGNSA. Trimming took off 5 bases at V and 1 base at J, with 11 bases between the two ends. The length of the CDR3 is 14 residues. Supplemented by reference TRBV7-2 and TRBJ1-1, the full variable domain reads GAGVSQSPSNKVTEKGKDVELRCDPISGHTALYWYRQSLGQGLEFLIYFQGNSAPDKSGLPSDRFSAERTGGSVSTLTIQRTQQEDSAVYLCASSQLGGNTEAFFGQGTRLTVV.

The chain is built from TRBV7-2 and TRBJ2-1, with TRBD1 matching over 11 bases. Germline V CDR1 and CDR2: SGHTA, FQGNSA. V shed 5 bases and J 4 bases; nucleotides not matched to a gene: 4. There are 15 residues in the CDR3. The CDR3 region is CASSLGQGAYNEQFF. The CDR3, as DNA: TGTGCCAGCAGCCTCGGACAGGGGGCTTACAATGAGCAGTTCTTC.

The chain employs TRBV11-1 and TRBJ2-2; D is perhaps TRBD1 (6 bases). Deletions cut 6 bases from V and 6 bases from J, with 14 bases between. There are 14 residues in the CDR3. Germline V gene lookup returns CDR1 SGHAT and CDR2 FQDESV (reference sequence). The CDR3: CASRKQGAAGELFF. CDR3 bases: TGTGCCAGCAGAAAACAGGGTGCGGCCGGGGAGCTGTTTTTT.

The gene calls are TRBV24-1 and TRBJ1-2, with D uncertain. The germline V and J ends were trimmed by 3 bases and 7 bases, with 14 bases remaining between them. This CDR3 has 14 amino acids. The germline gives CDR1 KGHDR, CDR2 SFDVKD. CDR3 amino acids: CATSDADFGSGYTF. The DNA of the CDR3 is TGTGCCACCAGTGATGCCGACTTCGGGAGTGGCTACACCTTC.